This TCR beta chain was identified in a study of blood T cells in healthy people across ages (dated by TCRdb to about 2015). Turning to the overall study: In model experiments, template switching captured about one uniquely barcoded TCR beta cDNA molecule for every two T cells. Using the same blood draw, the study looked at two additional independent replicas of 1 million unique cDNA reads for two donors, one aged 18 to 30 and the other aged 80 or older. The study measured age-related changes in TCR beta repertoire diversity using deep sequencing normalized with unique cDNA molecular identifiers. To avoid experimental bias, donors of different ages were distributed randomly across sequencing lanes. Four age groups were formed from the donors: young (average approximately 15 years), middle-aged (approximately 40), aged (roughly 58) and long-lived (82). What the research found in general, with its limitations: Compared with the aged group, more naive CD4+ T cells, fewer expanded clones and increased TCR diversity were shown by the long-lived group, suggesting age selection. Observed TCR beta diversity correlated strongly with the percentage of naive T cells measured by flow cytometry. As age increased, observed TCR beta diversity per million T cells dropped in a roughly linear way, and a significant reduction was already evident by age about 40. Bulk unsorted PBMC profiling prevented conclusive comparison of naive and antigen-experienced compartments. Estimates of total diversity based on one million sequenced T cells were considered lower bounds and underestimates. Donor CMV infection status was unknown, potentially confounding age-related changes in expanded clonotypes.

The library relied on 5' RACE. Sequencing used an Illumina HiSeq 2500. The second PCR ran for roughly 6 to 11 cycles and used a J-beta primer mix along with a sample-barcoded 5' primer. A unique molecular identifier was introduced onto each TCR beta cDNA molecule by a template-switch 5' adaptor carrying 12 random nucleotides. Each sample yielded at least 3 million CDR3-containing paired-end reads. The Mint cDNA synthesis kit, primed by a TRBC-specific oligonucleotide, was used to synthesize first-strand cDNA from all RNA. Following uracil-DNA glycosylase treatment, all cDNA underwent a first 18-cycle PCR with the universal primers M1SS and BC2_uni_R. From the authors' description of their analysis: For normalization, 1 million high-quality reads, each with a distinct molecular identifier, were randomly selected from each sample. Reads with shared molecular identifiers were discarded instead of being binned into consensus sequences. CDR3 identification, clonotype clustering and error correction used MiTCR with a Q25 quality threshold and the strictest error-elimination algorithm. A nonparametric unseen species model using Euler transformation provided a lower-bound estimate of total TCR beta diversity. TCRdb cleaned the public reads at Q25 with fastp, built clones with MiXCR and kept in-frame beta chains. Entries are consolidated by CDR3 protein sequence, retaining the most common genes and DNA. These V and J calls are TCRdb output, not the study's own analysis. The table for this sample lists 700,000 to 1,000,000 distinct CDR3 sequences; around 42% of them were counted only once. Nearly 20% of the sample is in the top ten clones.

In its sample, this clonotype was seen a few times. Its antigen target is currently unknown. Base quality data are lacking; no much larger clone is found one base away. Donors were 40 or so systemically healthy Caucasian individuals from Russia aged about 6 to 100 years. Approximately 10 milliliters of peripheral blood were collected from each donor into EDTA-treated Vacutainer tubes. Ficoll-Paque density-gradient centrifugation was used to isolate PBMCs, with at least 6.5 million per sample. Trizol reagent was used to extract total RNA from PBMCs, with at least 5.5 micrograms per sample. Naive CD45RAhigh/CD27high T cell percentages were measured by flow cytometry on a PBMC aliquot from every donor. Spanning cysteine to phenylalanine, the CDR3 consists of 15 amino acids. The only DNA kept is the CDR3, 45 bases in frame from the first base. V is shortened by 5 bases, J by 2 bases, and the region joining them spans 15 bases. The CDR1 and CDR2 encoded by the germline V gene (reference sequence) are PRHDT and FYEKMQ.

The sample was blood. The rearrangement joined TRBV13 to TRBJ2-5, with the D gene not confidently named. This TCR derives from a man in his 60s in good health. The CDR3 protein sequence reads: CASSGYRSGQETQYF. In nucleotides, the sequence is TGTGCCAGCAGCGGTTACAGATCCGGGCAAGAGACCCAGTACTTC. Extended through the reference TRBV13 and TRBJ2-5 proteins, this CDR3 yields the full variable domain: AAGVIQSPRHLIKEKRETATLKCYPIPRHDTVYWYQQGPGQDPQFLISFYEKMQSDKGSIPDRFSAQQFSDYHSELNMSSLELGDSALYFCASSGYRSGQETQYFGPGTRLLVL.